The entry that follows covers one T cell receptor (beta chain) sequence. The record originates from a study of T cell responses to AZD1222 COVID-19 vaccine. Overall study context: Recipients boosted at about 4 weeks or about 12 weeks are pooled.

The table came from immunoSEQ multiplex PCR; TCRdb's copy has only in-frame clones and leaves some out. Altogether 180,000 or so clones are present, roughly 93% being singletons, with the ten largest covering 3% to 5%. The CDR3 runs 15 residues. V was pared by 2 bases and J by 3 bases, with 13 bases between. Germline loops: CDR1 SGHTA, CDR2 FQGNSA. This sequence originates from an adult in good health. The chain employs TRBV7-2 and TRBJ2-5, with a possible D match to TRBD1 (5 bases). Material: peripheral blood, obtained on day 0 of AZD1222 vaccination. CDR3 in DNA: TGTGCCAGCAGCTTATCTTGGGGCGGAGAAGAGACCCAGTACTTC. This encodes CASSLSWGGEETQYF.